Sequencing of this TCR beta chain was carried out in a study of blood T cell repertoires in COVID-19 (TCRdb year 2020). About the study as a whole: Collaborator samples came from the United States, Italy and Spain and covered acute and convalescent phases of COVID-19. The material from the prospective study consisted of cDNA or gDNA derived from T cells, B-cell-depleted T cells, or PBMCs. The dataset comprised deeply sampled blood TCRbeta repertoires from subjects exposed to, actively infected with, or recovered from COVID-19. The repertoires were released in a freely available public database meant as a resource for research on the immune response to SARS-CoV-2. The samples were drawn from the first 160 participants of the ongoing ImmuneRACE study and from more than 1,000 subjects provided by 6 global collaborators. Nearly every sample came with metadata listing a de-identified subject ID, COVID-19 status, age in years and sex. Where HLA class I and class II types were available, the types were taken from metadata supplied by the sample provider, not from assay-based typing.

Study-level results and caveats: Clinical and demographic metadata were provided uncurated, with the amount varying by source and participant.

Whole blood was collected in K2EDTA tubes by collaborating institutions according to the institutions' own protocols. For TCRbeta analysis, collaborators shipped samples in one of three forms: frozen whole blood, isolated PBMCs, or DNA extracted from either of those sample types. Looking up the germline V gene (reference sequence) yields CDR1 LNHNV and CDR2 YYDKDF. V sheds 1 base and J sheds 2 bases, leaving 11 bases between their ends. CDR3 length: 15 amino acids, cysteine to phenylalanine. The DNA shown is the 45-base CDR3, in frame from base 1. Remarks on this clone: No cognate antigen has been identified for it. No per-base quality is available; no much larger clone lies one base away.

The immunoSEQ Assay, a bias-controlled multiplex PCR, was used to amplify TCRbeta CDR3 regions from genomic DNA. For the original study's pipeline: The number of nucleated cells in each sample was estimated by amplification of reference gene primers within the assay. Sequence reads were collapsed and filtered to measure the absolute abundance of every unique TCRbeta CDR3 rearrangement. Productive Simpson clonality was computed per sample as the square root of Simpson's diversity index over productive rearrangements. The table was pulled from immuneACCESS by TCRdb, which kept in-frame rearrangements only. Such tables lose some clones; where checked, under half of the loss comes from unresolved V genes, and the rest has no known cause. Clonal size and the V and J genes are those of that table, whereas D and trimming came from the DNA. The sample contains approximately 320,000 clones, roughly 85% of them found a single time. Approximately 7.5% of the sample rests with the top ten.

The V and J genes are TRBV15 and TRBJ1-2; TRBD1 is possibly the D segment (5 matching bases). What was sequenced was peripheral blood. This TCR came from a human donor in a cohort sampled during active COVID-19. The encoded CDR3 is CATSRGRQINYGYTF. The sequenced DNA: TGTGCCACCAGCAGAGGCAGACAGATAAACTATGGCTACACCTTC.